The T cell receptor beta chain described here comes from a study of blood T cell repertoires in COVID-19. At the level of the study: Sample material is recorded as cDNA or gDNA derived from T cells, B-cell-depleted T cells, or PBMCs.

The CDR3 has 18 amino acids. The germline V gene has CDR1 LGHNA and CDR2 YSLEER. The trim removed 0 bases at V and 0 bases at J, leaving 8 bases unmatched. Authors' methods: Amplified reference gene primers provided the basis for estimating nucleated cell counts. Clones were read by immunoSEQ multiplex PCR, and TCRdb kept only the in-frame ones, dropping some. That table is the source of V, J and clone size, and D and trimming were worked out from the DNA. This sample has tens of thousands of clones, with 70% to 80% found just once. Material for sequencing was peripheral blood. The chain couples TRBV4-3 to TRBJ1-5; 7 bases map to TRBD1. This receptor was taken from a man between 65 and 85 years old with COVID-19, enrolled during active disease. In DNA, the CDR3 is TGCGCCAGCAGCCAAGATCGGACAGGCGGGAATAGCAATCAGCCCCAGCATTTT. Protein product: CASSQDRTGGNSNQPQHF.